What follows describes a single T cell receptor (beta chain). Its cognate antigen is unknown. Assay: immunoSEQ multiplex PCR; the TCRdb copy retains only in-frame clones and omits some. Of 65,000 to 75,000 clones listed, about 91% are singletons. These data belong to a study of OX40 agonist ivuxolimab in advanced cancers. Germline CDR1 is SNHLY and CDR2 is FYNNEI. V dropped 8 bases and J dropped 1 base, with 15 bases sitting between them. CDR3 length equals 15 residues. Study observations and caveats: Those patients achieving a partial response at 0.1-3.0 mg/kg showed among the lowest clonal expansion.

The rearrangement links TRBV2 to TRBJ1-5; no definite D call. The TCR comes from an adult with an advanced solid tumor such as melanoma, head and neck, liver or kidney cancer. The sample consisted of CD4+ or CD8+ T cells sorted from blood, taken in a trial of the OX40 agonist ivuxolimab. This CDR3 reads CASGGNVQSNQPQHF. The CDR3 region has the DNA TGTGCCAGCGGCGGCAATGTCCAAAGCAATCAGCCCCAGCATTTT.